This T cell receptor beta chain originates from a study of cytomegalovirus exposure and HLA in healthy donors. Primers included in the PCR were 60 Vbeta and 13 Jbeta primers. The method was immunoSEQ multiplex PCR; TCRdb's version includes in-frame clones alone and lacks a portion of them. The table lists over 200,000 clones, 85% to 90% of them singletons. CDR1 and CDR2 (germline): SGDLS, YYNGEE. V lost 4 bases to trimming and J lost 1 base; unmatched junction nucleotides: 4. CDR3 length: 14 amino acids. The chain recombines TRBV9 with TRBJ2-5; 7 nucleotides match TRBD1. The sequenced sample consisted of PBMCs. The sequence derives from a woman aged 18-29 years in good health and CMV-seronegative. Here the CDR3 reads CASSFRDSQETQYF. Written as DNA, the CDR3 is TGTGCCAGCAGCTTCCGGGACAGCCAAGAGACCCAGTACTTC. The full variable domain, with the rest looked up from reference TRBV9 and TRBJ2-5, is DSGVTQTPKHLITATGQRVTLRCSPRSGDLSVYWYQQSLDQGLQFLIQYYNGEERAKGNILERFSAQQFPDLHSELNLSSLELGDSALYFCASSFRDSQETQYFGPGTRLLVL.